These T cell receptor beta chains were read from a single sample in a study of cytomegalovirus exposure and HLA in healthy donors. TCRdb's copy holds only in-frame clones and misses some; the assay was immunoSEQ multiplex PCR. The sample includes 250,000 or so clones, 80% to 95% of them seen just once. Sequencing was performed on PBMCs. Source of these receptors: a girl aged 2-10 years in good health and CMV-seronegative. Each CDR3 is given with its conserved first and last residue. Fields, in order: V gene, J gene, clone size, D gene, CDR3 DNA, CDR3 protein. The D gene is left open where the match is weak. Clone size is not always given. Where it is, it says once, few, many or a class for expanded clones.

TRBV27	TRBJ2-7	-	TRBD1	TGTGCCAGCAGGCCCGACAGGGTAACCTACGAGCAGTACTTC	CASRPDRVTYEQYF
TRBV7-8	TRBJ2-2	-	TRBD1	TGTGCCAGCAGCTTAAGACAGGGGAGGAACGGGGAGCTGTTTTTT	CASSLRQGRNGELFF
TRBV7-3	TRBJ2-1	-	-	TGTGCCAGCAGCTTAAAATCTTCTAGTTCCTACAATGAGCAGTTCTTC	CASSLKSSSSYNEQFF
TRBV15	TRBJ2-3	once	-	TGTGCCACCAGCACTACCCGACCGGGGGAGCAGTATTTT	CATSTTRPGEQYF
TRBV5-1	TRBJ2-5	-	-	TGCGCCAGCAGCTTGAGTCTACTCCAAGAGACCCAGTACTTC	CASSLSLLQETQYF
TRBV29-1	TRBJ1-2	-	-	TGCAGCGGGTTACGACAGAACTATGGCTACACCTTC	CSGLRQNYGYTF
TRBV11-3	TRBJ2-1	-	TRBD1	TGTGCCAGCAGCTTAGTTGGGGACAGGGTGGGGGATGAGCAGTTCTTC	CASSLVGDRVGDEQFF
TRBV5-4	TRBJ1-2	-	-	TGTGCCAGCAGCTTGGTTCAGGACTCAAACTATGGCTACACCTTC	CASSLVQDSNYGYTF
TRBV19	TRBJ2-7	-	TRBD1	TGTGCCACTAGCTTCGGGACAGGGGTAAACGAGCAGTACTTC	CATSFGTGVNEQYF
TRBV5-1	TRBJ2-1	-	TRBD2	TGCGCCAGCAGCTTTTATCTAGCGGGAGGGGTTTACAATGAGCAGTTCTTC	CASSFYLAGGVYNEQFF
TRBV9	TRBJ2-5	-	TRBD1	TGTGCCAGCAGCGTCCGGACAGGGGAGGGCGAGACCCAGTACTTC	CASSVRTGEGETQYF
TRBV19	TRBJ1-2	-	-	TGTGCCAGTAGGGACAGCCATGGCTACACCTTC	CASRDSHGYTF
TRBV30	TRBJ1-6	few	TRBD1	TGTGCCTGGAAGTCGGGGTCAGGGGGGAATTCACCCCTCCACTTT	CAWKSGSGGNSPLHF
TRBV6-1	TRBJ1-2	-	TRBD1	TGTGCCAGCAGCCTTCCTGACAGGGACGGCTACACCTTC	CASSLPDRDGYTF
TRBV13	TRBJ2-1	few	TRBD1	TGTGCCAGCAGCCCAGGACAGGGCATAAACAATGAGCAGTTCTTC	CASSPGQGINNEQFF
TRBV28	TRBJ2-7	-	-	TGTGCCAGCAGTTCCCCCAGGGAGCAGTACTTC	CASSSPREQYF
TRBV4-2	TRBJ2-7	-	-	TGTGCCAGCAGCCAGGCCCTCCCGTCCCCCTACGAGCAGTACTTC	CASSQALPSPYEQYF
TRBV7-8	TRBJ2-5	-	TRBD2	TGTGCCAGCAGCCTAGGGACTAGCGGGGGGGGAGAGACCCAGTACTTC	CASSLGTSGGGETQYF
TRBV7-9	TRBJ1-2	-	TRBD1	TGTGCCAGCAGCCCTCGGGTAGGGGGCAATCTTTATGGCTACACCTTC	CASSPRVGGNLYGYTF
TRBV18	TRBJ2-7	-	-	TGTGCCAGCTCACCACCAGAACATCACGAGCAGTACTTC	CASSPPEHHEQYF
TRBV4-2	TRBJ2-7	-	TRBD2	TGTGCCAGCAGCCAAGTGATGCGGGGGAGCTCCTACGAGCAGTACTTC	CASSQVMRGSSYEQYF
TRBV19	TRBJ2-7	-	-	TGTGCCAGTAGTACCGCCGGCGGGCCCGTTTACGAGCAGTACTTC	CASSTAGGPVYEQYF